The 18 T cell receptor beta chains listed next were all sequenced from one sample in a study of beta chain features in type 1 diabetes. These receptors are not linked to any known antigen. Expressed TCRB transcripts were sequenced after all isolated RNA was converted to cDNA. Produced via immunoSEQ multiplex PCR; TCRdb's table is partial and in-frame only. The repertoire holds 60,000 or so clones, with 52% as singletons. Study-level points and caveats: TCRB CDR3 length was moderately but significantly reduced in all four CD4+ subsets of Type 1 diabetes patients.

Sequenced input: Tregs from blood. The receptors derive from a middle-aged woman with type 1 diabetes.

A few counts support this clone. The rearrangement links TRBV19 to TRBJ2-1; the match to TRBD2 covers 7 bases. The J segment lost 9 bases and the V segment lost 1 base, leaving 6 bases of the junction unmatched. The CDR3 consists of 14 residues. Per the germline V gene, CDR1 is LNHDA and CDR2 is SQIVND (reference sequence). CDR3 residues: CASSIGTSRGEQFF. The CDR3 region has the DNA TGTGCCAGTAGTATAGGGACTAGTCGAGGTGAGCAGTTCTTC.

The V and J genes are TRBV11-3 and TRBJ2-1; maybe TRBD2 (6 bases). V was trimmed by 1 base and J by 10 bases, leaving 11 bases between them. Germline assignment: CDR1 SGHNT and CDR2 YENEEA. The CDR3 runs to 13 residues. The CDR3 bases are TGTGCCAGCAGCTTAGGACTAGTCAGCGAGCAGTTCTTC. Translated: CASSLGLVSEQFF.

The CDR3 DNA is TGTGCCAGCAGCGTTCAGGGGGCGCGGACTGAAGCTTTCTTT. Translating it yields CASSVQGARTEAFF. The V call is TRBV2, the J call TRBJ1-1, with 8 bases matching TRBD1. CDR1 and CDR2 from the germline V gene are SNHLY and FYNNEI. V dropped 6 bases and J dropped 5; count of bases not matched to a gene: 8. This CDR3 is 14 amino acids long.

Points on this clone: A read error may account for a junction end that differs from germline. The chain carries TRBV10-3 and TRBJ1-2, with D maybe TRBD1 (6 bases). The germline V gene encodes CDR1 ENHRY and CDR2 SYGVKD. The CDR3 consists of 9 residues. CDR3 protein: CAGGHPLLF. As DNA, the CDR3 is TGTGCCGGGGGACACCCTCTCCTCTTC.

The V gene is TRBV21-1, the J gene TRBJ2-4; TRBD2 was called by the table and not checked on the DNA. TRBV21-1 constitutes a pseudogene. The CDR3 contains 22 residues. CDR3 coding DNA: TGTGCCAGCAGCAAAGGGGCATATACCGGACTAGCGTGTCGCAGGGCCAAAAACATTCAGTACTTC. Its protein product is CASSKGAYTGLACRRAKNIQYF.

CDR3 residues: CASRKEDDNEQFF. CDR3 nucleotide sequence: TGCGCCAGCCGGAAGGAGGACGACAATGAGCAGTTCTTC. The rearrangement uses TRBV5-1 and TRBJ2-1, with D possibly being TRBD2 (5 bases). CDR3 length equals 13 residues. V lost 7 bases and J 5 bases, leaving 13 bases between the germline ends. Germline-derived CDR1 and CDR2 are SGHRS and YFSETQ.

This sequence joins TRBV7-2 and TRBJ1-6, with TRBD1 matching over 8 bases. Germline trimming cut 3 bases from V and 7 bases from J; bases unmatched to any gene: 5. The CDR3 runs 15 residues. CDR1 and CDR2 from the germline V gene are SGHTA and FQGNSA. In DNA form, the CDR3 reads TGTGCCAGCAGCTTCGACAGGGGAGGCAATTCACCCCTCCACTTT. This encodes CASSFDRGGNSPLHF.

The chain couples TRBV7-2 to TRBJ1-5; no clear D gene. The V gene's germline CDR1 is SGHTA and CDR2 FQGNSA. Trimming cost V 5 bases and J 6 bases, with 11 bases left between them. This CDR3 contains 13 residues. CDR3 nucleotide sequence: TGTGCCAGCAGCCCAACCACTTTTCAGCCCCAGCATTTT. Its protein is CASSPTTFQPQHF.

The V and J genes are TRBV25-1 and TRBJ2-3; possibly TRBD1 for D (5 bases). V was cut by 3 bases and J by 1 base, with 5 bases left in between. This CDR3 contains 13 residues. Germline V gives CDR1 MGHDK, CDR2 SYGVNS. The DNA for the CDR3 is TGTGCCAGCAGTGAGGGGCGCACAGATACGCAGTATTTT. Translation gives CASSEGRTDTQYF.

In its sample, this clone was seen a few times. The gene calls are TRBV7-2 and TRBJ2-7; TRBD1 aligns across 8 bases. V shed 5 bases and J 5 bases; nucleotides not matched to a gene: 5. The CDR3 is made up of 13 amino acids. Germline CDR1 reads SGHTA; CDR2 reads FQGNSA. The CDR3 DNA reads TGTGCCAGCAGCCCCCAGACAGGGGACGAGCAGTACTTC. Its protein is CASSPQTGDEQYF.

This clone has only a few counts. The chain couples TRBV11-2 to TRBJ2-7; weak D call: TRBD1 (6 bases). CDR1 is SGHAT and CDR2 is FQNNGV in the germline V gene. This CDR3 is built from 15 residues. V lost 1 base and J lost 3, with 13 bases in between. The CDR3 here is CASSLGPGVLYEQYF. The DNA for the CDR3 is TGTGCCAGCAGCTTAGGACCAGGGGTTCTCTACGAGCAGTACTTC.

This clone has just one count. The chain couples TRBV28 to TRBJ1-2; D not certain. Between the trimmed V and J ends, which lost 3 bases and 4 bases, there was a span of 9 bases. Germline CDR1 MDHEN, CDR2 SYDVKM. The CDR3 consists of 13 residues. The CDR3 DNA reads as TGTGCCAGCAGTTTGGGCAGGCGCTATGGCTACACCTTC. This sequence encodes CASSLGRRYGYTF.

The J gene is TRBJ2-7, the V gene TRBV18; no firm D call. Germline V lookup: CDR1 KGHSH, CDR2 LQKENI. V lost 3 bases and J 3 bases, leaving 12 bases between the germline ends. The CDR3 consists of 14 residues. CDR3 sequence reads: CASSPFAESYEQYF. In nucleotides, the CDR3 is TGTGCCAGCTCACCTTTTGCGGAAAGCTACGAGCAGTACTTC.

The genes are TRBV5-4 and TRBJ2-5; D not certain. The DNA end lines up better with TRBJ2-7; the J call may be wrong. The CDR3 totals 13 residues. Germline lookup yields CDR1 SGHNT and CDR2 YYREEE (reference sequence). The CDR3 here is CASSLGSGYEQYF. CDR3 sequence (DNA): TGTGCCAGCAGCTTAGGCTCAGGCTACGAGCAGTACTTC.

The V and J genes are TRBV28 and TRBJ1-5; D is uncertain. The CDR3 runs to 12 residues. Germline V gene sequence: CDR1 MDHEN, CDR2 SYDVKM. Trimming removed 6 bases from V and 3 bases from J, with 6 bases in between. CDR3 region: CASRIVNQPQHF. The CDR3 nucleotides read TGTGCCAGCAGAATCGTCAATCAGCCCCAGCATTTT.

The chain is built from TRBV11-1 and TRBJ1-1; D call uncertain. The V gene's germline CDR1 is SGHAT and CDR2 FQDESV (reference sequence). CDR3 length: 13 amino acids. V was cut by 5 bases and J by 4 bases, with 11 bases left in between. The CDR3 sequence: CASSPEGATEAFF. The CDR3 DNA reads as TGTGCCAGCAGCCCGGAAGGAGCCACTGAAGCTTTCTTT.

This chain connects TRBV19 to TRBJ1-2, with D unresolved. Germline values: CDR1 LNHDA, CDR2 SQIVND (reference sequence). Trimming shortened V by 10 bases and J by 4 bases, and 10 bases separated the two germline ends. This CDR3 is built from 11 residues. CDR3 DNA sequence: TGTGCCATAGCCCTCCCCTATGGCTACACCTTC. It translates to CAIALPYGYTF. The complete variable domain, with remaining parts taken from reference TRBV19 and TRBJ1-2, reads DGGITQSPKYLFRKEGQNVTLSCEQNLNHDAMYWYRQDPGQGLRLIYYSQIVNDFQKGDIAEGYSVSREKKESFPLTVTSAQKNPTAFYLCAIALPYGYTFGSGTRLTVV.

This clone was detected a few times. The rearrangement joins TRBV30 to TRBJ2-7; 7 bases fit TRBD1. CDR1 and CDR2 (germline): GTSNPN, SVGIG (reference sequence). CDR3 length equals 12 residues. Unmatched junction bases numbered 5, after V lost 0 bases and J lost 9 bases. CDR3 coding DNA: TGTGCCTGGAGTGTGTTAGGGGGCGTGCAGTACTTC. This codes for CAWSVLGGVQYF. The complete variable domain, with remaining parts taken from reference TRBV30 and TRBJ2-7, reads SQTIHQWPATLVQPVGSPLSLECTVEGTSNPNLYWYRQAAGRGLQLLFYSVGIGQISSEVPQNLSASRPQDRQFILSSKKLLLSDSGFYLCAWSVLGGVQYFGPGTRLTVT.